A single T cell receptor beta chain is shown here with its context. Its antigen remains unidentified. This specimen comes from a study of identifying expanded T cells in peripheral blood. Germline CDR1 and CDR2: MNHEY and SVGAGI. The CDR3 sequence is 15 residues long. V shed 0 bases and J shed 2 bases, with 11 bases lying between them. The study, taken as a whole, reports: Across healthy donors, higher total template counts meant significantly greater roughly 2-week count variance. Differentially abundant clones: around 1.2 between replicates, about 15 at approximately two weeks, approximately 18 at four.

Healthy donors had no documented immune events, such as infections, while sampled. TCRdb's table, derived via immunoSEQ multiplex PCR, lists solely in-frame clones and lacks some. The sample includes about 78,000 clones, approximately 84% of them seen just once. This sequence was found in a person aged 18 to 70 in good health. Sequenced: blood. The V and J genes are TRBV6-5 and TRBJ2-7; D unresolved. In DNA, the CDR3 is TGTGCCAGCAGTTACTCACAATGGGCACCCTACGAGCAGTACTTC. Translation gives CASSYSQWAPYEQYF.